Reported below is one TCR beta chain. Antigen specificity is unknown. Primers included in the PCR were 60 Vbeta and 13 Jbeta primers. The repertoire was sequenced with immunoSEQ multiplex PCR; TCRdb's copy has only in-frame clones and lacks some. The sample yields some 160,000 clones, over 80% seen once. The source of the sample is a study of cytomegalovirus exposure and HLA in healthy donors. Across the whole study: From 150 million to 200 million T cells, an earlier analysis saw 100 million to 140 million unique TCR beta sequences. Study findings and constraints: Most sequenced TCRs were rare (though some public TCRs occurred in many donors). In a later analysis, fewer than 20,000 TCR beta sequences were associated with HLA alleles at 0.05 false discovery rate. The study designated some 180 TCR beta chains cytomegalovirus-associated.

Trimming removed 2 bases at V and 15 bases at J, with 14 bases between. This CDR3 has 12 residues. Germline-derived CDR1 and CDR2 are MNHNS and SASEGT. The sequenced sample consisted of PBMCs. The chain uses TRBV6-1 and TRBJ2-1, with D perhaps matching TRBD1 (5 bases). This sequence was found in a young woman in good health and CMV-seronegative. The CDR3 protein is CASSEMDPQAFF. For the CDR3, the DNA is TGTGCCAGCAGTGAAATGGACCCACAGGCGTTCTTC.